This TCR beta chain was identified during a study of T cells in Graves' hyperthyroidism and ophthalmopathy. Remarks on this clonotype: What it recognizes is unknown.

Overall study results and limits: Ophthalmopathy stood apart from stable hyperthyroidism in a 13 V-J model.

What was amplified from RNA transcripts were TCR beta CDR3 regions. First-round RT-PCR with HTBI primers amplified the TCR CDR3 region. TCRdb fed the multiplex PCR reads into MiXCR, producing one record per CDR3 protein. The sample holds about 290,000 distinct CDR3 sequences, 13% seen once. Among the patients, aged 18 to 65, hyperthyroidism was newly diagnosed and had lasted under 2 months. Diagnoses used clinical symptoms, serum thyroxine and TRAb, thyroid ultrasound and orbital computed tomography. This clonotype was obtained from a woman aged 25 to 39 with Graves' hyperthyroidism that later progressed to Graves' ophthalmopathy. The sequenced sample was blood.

In nucleotides, the CDR3 is TGTGCCAGTAAAGAGGGGAGTGAGCAGTTCTTC. This encodes CASKEGSEQFF. This sequence joins TRBV19 and TRBJ2-1; D possibly matches TRBD1 or TRBD2 (5 bases each). Between the trimmed V and J ends, which lost 7 bases and 9 bases, there was a span of 10 bases. CDR3 length: 11 residues. Germline V gene lookup returns CDR1 LNHDA and CDR2 SQIVND (reference sequence).